The next 19 T cell receptor beta chains were all read from a single sample in a study of blood T cell repertoires in COVID-19. Assay used: immunoSEQ multiplex PCR; TCRdb lists only in-frame clones, some missing. The profile shows 150,000 to 180,000 clones, about four fifths of them singletons. Material for sequencing was peripheral blood. The source is a woman aged 80 or older with acute or convalescent COVID-19.

This clone has more than one count but fewer than ten. V usage is TRBV13 and J usage is TRBJ1-6, with 8 bases identical to TRBD1. Looked up from germline, CDR1 is PRHDT and CDR2 is FYEKMQ (reference sequence). J was trimmed by 9 bases and V by 3 bases; bases with no gene match: 7. The CDR3 is 15 amino acids. The DNA for the CDR3 is TGTGCCAGCAGCTTCGGACAGGGAAAGAGTTCACCCCTCCACTTT. Its protein is CASSFGQGKSSPLHF. The full variable domain, with the rest looked up from reference TRBV13 and TRBJ1-6, is AAGVIQSPRHLIKEKRETATLKCYPIPRHDTVYWYQQGPGQDPQFLISFYEKMQSDKGSIPDRFSAQQFSDYHSELNMSSLELGDSALYFCASSFGQGKSSPLHFGNGTRLTVT.

In the case of this clone: Other DNA sequences in this sample translate to the same CDR3. J is TRBJ2-1 and V is TRBV24-1; the D gene is possibly TRBD2 (5 bases). This CDR3 spans 13 amino acids. The germline V gene encodes CDR1 KGHDR and CDR2 SFDVKD. Trimming left V 2 bases short and J 7 bases short, with 8 bases between. The CDR3 DNA sequence: TGTGCCACCAGTGATTCGCGAGGGAATGAGCAGTTCTTC. Translation: CATSDSRGNEQFF.

The chain links TRBV13 to TRBJ1-1; tentatively, D is TRBD1 (5 bases). Germline CDR1 is PRHDT and CDR2 is FYEKMQ (reference sequence). The CDR3 is 13 amino acids. Trimming pared 5 bases from V and 5 bases from J, leaving 12 bases between. CDR3 DNA: TGTGCCAGCAGCCCAGGGATGGGGACTGAAGCTTTCTTT. Translated, it gives CASSPGMGTEAFF. The variable domain in full, completed from reference TRBV13 and TRBJ1-1, reads AAGVIQSPRHLIKEKRETATLKCYPIPRHDTVYWYQQGPGQDPQFLISFYEKMQSDKGSIPDRFSAQQFSDYHSELNMSSLELGDSALYFCASSPGMGTEAFFGQGTRLTVV.

The chain is built from TRBV19 and TRBJ2-2, with TRBD2 matching 10 bases. The germline CDR1 and CDR2 sequences are LNHDA and SQIVND (reference sequence). The V and J ends lost 7 bases and 4 bases, in that order; junction bases with no gene match: 9. The CDR3 covers 16 residues. The CDR3 spells CASTIRLAGVTGELFF. DNA of the CDR3: TGTGCCAGTACCATCCGCCTAGCGGGAGTCACCGGGGAGCTGTTTTTT.

The chain has TRBV19 and TRBJ1-5, with 9 nucleotides matching TRBD1. CDR3 length: 14 residues. CDR1 is LNHDA, CDR2 SQIVND, per germline (reference sequence). With 6 bases clipped from V and 4 bases from J, the junction kept 4 bases outside the gene matches. The CDR3 DNA sequence: TGTGCCAGTAGCGAGACAGGGGGGAATCAGCCCCAGCATTTT. Translation gives CASSETGGNQPQHF.

The rearrangement links TRBV19 to TRBJ1-3; 7 bases align to TRBD1. V lost 5 bases to trimming and J lost 5 bases; unmatched junction nucleotides: 6. Germline assignment: CDR1 LNHDA and CDR2 SQIVND (reference sequence). The CDR3 spans 14 residues. CDR3 loop: CASSHRGERNTIYF. The CDR3 DNA is TGTGCCAGTAGTCACAGGGGCGAAAGAAACACCATATATTTT.

The genes are TRBV6-5 and TRBJ1-2; TRBD1 matches at 7 bases. The CDR3 extends over 14 amino acids. With 2 bases clipped from V and 3 bases from J, the junction kept 3 bases outside the gene matches. The V gene's germline CDR1 is MNHEY and CDR2 SVGAGI. The CDR3: CASSYRGTDYGYTF. DNA for the CDR3: TGTGCCAGCAGTTACAGGGGGACAGACTATGGCTACACCTTC.

The chain couples TRBV2 to TRBJ2-7; D is undetermined. V was shortened by 2 bases and J by 3 bases, with 5 bases between the two germline ends. The germline CDR1 and CDR2 sequences are SNHLY and FYNNEI. The CDR3 runs 12 residues. In DNA form, the CDR3 reads TGTGCCAGCAGTGAACAGAACTACGAGCAGTACTTC. Protein: CASSEQNYEQYF.

This clone was counted only a few times. V is TRBV6-2 or TRBV6-3 and J is TRBJ2-7; D ambiguous. The CDR3 is 11 residues long. Trimming stripped 1 base from V and 5 bases from J, with 3 bases between. CDR1 is MNHEY, CDR2 SVGEGT, per germline. The DNA of the CDR3 is TGTGCCAGCAGTTACTTAGACGAGCAGTACTTC. Translation gives CASSYLDEQYF.

The rearrangement links TRBV6-2 or TRBV6-3 to TRBJ2-5; TRBD2 matches at 10 bases. CDR1 and CDR2 (germline): MNHEY, SVGEGT. This CDR3 region has 13 residues. The trim removed 5 bases at V and 5 bases at J, leaving 2 bases unmatched. CDR3 residues: CASSMTSGETQYF. DNA for the CDR3: TGTGCCAGCAGTATGACTAGCGGGGAGACCCAGTACTTC.

The chain has TRBV19 and TRBJ1-2; tentatively, D is TRBD1 (5 bases). This CDR3 region has 17 residues. The germline V gene encodes CDR1 LNHDA and CDR2 SQIVND (reference sequence). V was clipped by 10 bases and J by 0 bases, with 24 bases between them. The chain's CDR3 is CATRPNGGGEPNYGYTF. CDR3 DNA: TGTGCCACCAGACCCAACGGGGGAGGGGAGCCTAACTATGGCTACACCTTC.

CDR3 amino acids: CASALRGSGANVLTF. CDR3 DNA sequence: TGTGCCAGCGCACTACGGGGATCTGGGGCCAACGTCCTGACTTTC. The chain has TRBV3-1 (or the pseudogene TRBV3-2) and TRBJ2-6, with D possibly matching TRBD2 (5 bases). The CDR3 is made up of 15 amino acids. Per the germline V gene, CDR1 is LGHDT and CDR2 is YNNKEL (reference sequence). V was pared by 8 bases and J by 1 base, with 12 bases between.

The rearrangement links TRBV9 to TRBJ1-1, with 7 bases matching TRBD1. V lost 3 bases, J lost 1 base, and 9 bases stayed unmatched. The CDR3 runs to 16 residues. The germline CDR1 and CDR2 sequences are SGDLS and YYNGEE. The CDR3 DNA sequence: TGTGCCAGCAGCGCCAAAAAGGGGGCCGGGAACACTGAAGCTTTCTTT. It codes for CASSAKKGAGNTEAFF.

The chain recombines TRBV5-1 with TRBJ2-6; maybe TRBD1 (6 bases). The germline CDR1 and CDR2 sequences are SGHRS and YFSETQ. Trimming took off 2 bases at V and 4 bases at J, with 10 bases between the two ends. The CDR3 totals 15 residues. CDR3 residues: CASSLRGTGANVLTF. The CDR3 DNA is TGCGCCAGCAGCTTAAGGGGGACCGGGGCCAACGTCCTGACTTTC.

The chain combines TRBV5-4 with TRBJ2-3, with 12 bases aligning to TRBD2. This CDR3 comprises 16 residues. CDR1 is SGHNT and CDR2 is YYREEE in the germline V gene (reference sequence). Unmatched junction bases numbered 3, after V lost 3 bases and J lost 1 base. The CDR3 region is CASSSGTSGRTDTQYF. The CDR3 DNA reads as TGTGCCAGCAGCTCCGGGACTAGCGGGCGCACAGATACGCAGTATTTT.

This rearrangement joins TRBV11-1 to TRBJ2-2; possible D gene TRBD2, 6 bases. CDR3 size: 14 residues. V dropped 4 bases and J dropped 5 bases, with 11 bases sitting between them. Looked up from germline, CDR1 is SGHAT and CDR2 is FQDESV (reference sequence). The CDR3 spells CASSSDAGTGELFF. CDR3 DNA: TGTGCCAGCAGCTCAGATGCGGGGACCGGGGAGCTGTTTTTT. The full variable domain, with the rest looked up from reference TRBV11-1 and TRBJ2-2, is EAEVAQSPRYKITEKSQAVAFWCDPISGHATLYWYRQILGQGPELLVQFQDESVVDDSQLPKDRFSAERLKGVDSTLKIQPAELGDSAMYLCASSSDAGTGELFFGEGSRLTVL.

This clone occurred once. The chain uses TRBV13 and TRBJ2-4, with TRBD2 matching 9 bases. The germline CDR1 and CDR2 sequences are PRHDT and FYEKMQ (reference sequence). The CDR3 is made up of 14 amino acids. The ends lost 0 bases at V and 9 bases at J; junction bases unmatched: 3. For the CDR3, the DNA is TGTGCCAGCAGCTTAGGTGATAGCGGGGGCATTCAGTACTTC. Amino acid sequence: CASSLGDSGGIQYF. Filled out from reference TRBV13 and TRBJ2-4, the complete variable domain reads AAGVIQSPRHLIKEKRETATLKCYPIPRHDTVYWYQQGPGQDPQFLISFYEKMQSDKGSIPDRFSAQQFSDYHSELNMSSLELGDSALYFCASSLGDSGGIQYFGAGTRLSVL.

The chain employs TRBV18 and TRBJ2-3; possibly TRBD2 for D (5 bases). The CDR3 extends over 15 amino acids. Looked up from germline, CDR1 is KGHSH and CDR2 is LQKENI. Trimming removed 0 bases from V and 2 bases from J, with 9 bases in between. DNA of the CDR3: TGTGCCAGCTCACCACCTAGCGACTCCACAGATACGCAGTATTTT. Protein sequence: CASSPPSDSTDTQYF.

The chain employs TRBV6-5 and TRBJ2-7; D possibly corresponds to TRBD1 (6 bases). The CDR3 loop spans 12 amino acids. In germline, CDR1 is MNHEY, CDR2 SVGAGI. V lost 4 bases to trimming and J lost 6 bases, with 10 bases between them. This CDR3 reads CASSSRTAEQYF. CDR3 DNA sequence: TGTGCCAGCAGTTCCCGGACAGCCGAGCAGTACTTC.